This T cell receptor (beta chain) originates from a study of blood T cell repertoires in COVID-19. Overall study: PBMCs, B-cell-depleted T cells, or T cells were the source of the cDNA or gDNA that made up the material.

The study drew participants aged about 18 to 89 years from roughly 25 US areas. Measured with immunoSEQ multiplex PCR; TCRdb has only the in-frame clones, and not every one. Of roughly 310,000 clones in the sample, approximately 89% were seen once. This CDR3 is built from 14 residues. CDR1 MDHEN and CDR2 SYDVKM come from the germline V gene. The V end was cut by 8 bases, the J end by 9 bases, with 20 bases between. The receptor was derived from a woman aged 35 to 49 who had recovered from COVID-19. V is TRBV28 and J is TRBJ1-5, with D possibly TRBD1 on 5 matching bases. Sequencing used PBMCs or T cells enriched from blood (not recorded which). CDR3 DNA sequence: TGTGCCAGCGGTAGGCGGGACGGTCTATCGCCCCAGCATTTT. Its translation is CASGRRDGLSPQHF.